Listed below are T cell receptor beta chains from one sample, sequenced in a study of cytomegalovirus exposure and HLA in healthy donors. Measured with immunoSEQ multiplex PCR; TCRdb has only the in-frame clones, and not every one. Of about 160,000 clones listed, roughly 65% are singletons. Sequencing was performed on PBMCs. The receptors stem from a man aged 18 to 29 in good health and CMV-seropositive. CDR3s include the opening cysteine and the closing phenylalanine or tryptophan. The D gene is left open where the match is weak. Not all rows give a size; the values are once, few, many and, for expanded clones, a class.

d_gene: -; abundance: -; j_gene: TRBJ2-5; v_gene: TRBV7-6; CDR3aa: CASSFFGEGRRGETQYF; CDR3nt: TGTGCCAGCAGCTTTTTTGGGGAGGGCCGCAGGGGAGAGACCCAGTACTTC
d_gene: TRBD1; abundance: -; j_gene: TRBJ1-1; v_gene: TRBV30; CDR3aa: CAWSAPRQGARTEAFF; CDR3nt: TGTGCCTGGAGTGCTCCGAGACAGGGGGCTCGGACTGAAGCTTTCTTT
d_gene: TRBD2; abundance: -; j_gene: TRBJ2-1; v_gene: TRBV9; CDR3aa: CASGRGVAYNEQFF; CDR3nt: TGTGCCAGCGGACGGGGGGTAGCATACAATGAGCAGTTCTTC
d_gene: -; abundance: -; j_gene: TRBJ1-5; v_gene: TRBV27; CDR3aa: CASSLRGGQPQHF; CDR3nt: TGTGCCAGCAGTCTGAGGGGGGGTCAGCCCCAGCATTTT
d_gene: TRBD1; abundance: -; j_gene: TRBJ1-2; v_gene: TRBV30; CDR3aa: CAWSVPGTGASPTF; CDR3nt: TGTGCCTGGAGTGTACCCGGGACAGGGGCTTCTCCCACCTTC
d_gene: TRBD1; abundance: -; j_gene: TRBJ2-1; v_gene: TRBV19; CDR3aa: CASRGQGVGEQFF; CDR3nt: TGTGCCAGTAGGGGACAGGGGGTAGGGGAGCAGTTCTTC
d_gene: -; abundance: few; j_gene: TRBJ1-4; v_gene: TRBV2; CDR3aa: CASSGQAVNEKLFF; CDR3nt: TGTGCCAGCAGTGGACAGGCGGTAAATGAAAAACTGTTTTTT
d_gene: -; abundance: once; j_gene: TRBJ1-3; v_gene: TRBV28; CDR3aa: CASSPEDGNTIYF; CDR3nt: TGTGCCAGCAGTCCGGAGGATGGAAACACCATATATTTT
d_gene: TRBD1; abundance: -; j_gene: TRBJ1-3; v_gene: TRBV18; CDR3aa: CASSPPGQGGGNTIYF; CDR3nt: TGTGCCAGCTCACCCCCGGGACAGGGAGGTGGAAACACCATATATTTT
d_gene: -; abundance: few; j_gene: TRBJ2-5; v_gene: TRBV5-1; CDR3aa: CASSLDLVLAQETQYF; CDR3nt: -
d_gene: TRBD1; abundance: -; j_gene: TRBJ1-2; v_gene: TRBV19; CDR3aa: CATWPGQGSSVGYTF; CDR3nt: TGTGCCACGTGGCCTGGACAGGGAAGTTCTGTTGGCTACACCTTC
d_gene: -; abundance: -; j_gene: TRBJ1-2; v_gene: TRBV12-5; CDR3aa: CASGLPPLTVSDGYTF; CDR3nt: TGTGCTAGTGGTTTGCCACCCTTGACGGTTAGCGATGGCTACACCTTC
d_gene: -; abundance: -; j_gene: TRBJ1-2; v_gene: TRBV5-4; CDR3aa: CASSLELRVVYGYTF; CDR3nt: TGTGCCAGCAGCTTGGAACTCCGGGTGGTTTATGGCTACACCTTC
d_gene: TRBD1; abundance: -; j_gene: TRBJ1-5; v_gene: TRBV9; CDR3aa: CASSEDRVGQPQHF; CDR3nt: TGTGCCAGCAGCGAGGACAGGGTGGGCCAGCCCCAGCATTTT
d_gene: -; abundance: -; j_gene: TRBJ1-1; v_gene: TRBV19; CDR3aa: CASSIRLSEAFF; CDR3nt: TGTGCCAGTAGTATCCGACTGAGTGAAGCTTTCTTT
d_gene: TRBD1; abundance: -; j_gene: TRBJ1-3; v_gene: TRBV6-6; CDR3aa: CASRATGNANTIYF; CDR3nt: TGTGCCAGCAGGGCGACAGGGAATGCAAACACCATATATTTT
d_gene: -; abundance: -; j_gene: TRBJ1-1; v_gene: TRBV7-9; CDR3aa: CASSLGGAEAFF; CDR3nt: TGTGCCAGCAGCTTAGGGGGGGCTGAAGCTTTCTTT
d_gene: -; abundance: once; j_gene: TRBJ2-2; v_gene: TRBV30; CDR3aa: CAWSARGRGTGELFF; CDR3nt: TGTGCCTGGAGTGCAAGGGGAAGGGGCACCGGGGAGCTGTTTTTT
d_gene: -; abundance: -; j_gene: TRBJ1-3; v_gene: TRBV6-1; CDR3aa: CASSERGGTSGNTIYF; CDR3nt: TGTGCCAGCAGTGAACGGGGAGGAACCTCTGGAAACACCATATATTTT
d_gene: -; abundance: -; j_gene: TRBJ1-2; v_gene: TRBV29-1; CDR3aa: CSVGGSREEGYTF; CDR3nt: TGCAGCGTTGGGGGCAGTCGGGAGGAGGGCTACACCTTC
d_gene: -; abundance: -; j_gene: TRBJ2-1; v_gene: TRBV6-5; CDR3aa: CASSVIGVSYNEQFF; CDR3nt: TGTGCCAGCAGCGTAATCGGGGTCTCCTACAATGAGCAGTTCTTC
d_gene: -; abundance: few; j_gene: TRBJ1-3; v_gene: TRBV6-5; CDR3aa: CASTPDSSGNTIYF; CDR3nt: TGTGCCAGCACCCCCGACAGCTCTGGAAACACCATATATTTT
d_gene: -; abundance: medium-sized; j_gene: TRBJ2-1; v_gene: TRBV5-4; CDR3aa: CASSSEGDLDNEQFF; CDR3nt: TGTGCCAGCAGCTCCGAGGGGGATCTTGACAATGAGCAGTTCTTC
d_gene: -; abundance: few; j_gene: TRBJ1-2; v_gene: TRBV6-6; CDR3aa: CASSRGTNYGYTF; CDR3nt: TGTGCCAGCAGTCGAGGGACAAACTATGGCTACACCTTC
d_gene: -; abundance: -; j_gene: TRBJ1-1; v_gene: TRBV30; CDR3aa: CAWSDQMNTEAFF; CDR3nt: TGTGCCTGGAGTGATCAGATGAACACTGAAGCTTTCTTT
d_gene: TRBD1; abundance: few; j_gene: TRBJ2-5; v_gene: TRBV6-5; CDR3aa: CASSYGQASQETQYF; CDR3nt: TGTGCCAGCAGTTACGGACAGGCGTCTCAAGAGACCCAGTACTTC
d_gene: -; abundance: few; j_gene: TRBJ1-5; v_gene: TRBV6-1; CDR3aa: CASRVGGQNQPQHF; CDR3nt: TGTGCCAGCAGAGTCGGGGGGCAGAATCAGCCCCAGCATTTT
d_gene: -; abundance: few; j_gene: TRBJ2-5; v_gene: TRBV11-2; CDR3aa: CASSYQGLVQETQYF; CDR3nt: TGTGCCAGCAGCTATCAGGGCCTCGTCCAAGAGACCCAGTACTTC
d_gene: TRBD1; abundance: -; j_gene: TRBJ2-4; v_gene: TRBV28; CDR3aa: CASSRQGEAKNIQYF; CDR3nt: TGTGCCAGCAGCCGACAGGGGGAGGCCAAAAACATTCAGTACTTC